Shown below are 8 T cell receptor beta chains from a single sample sequenced in a study of shared clonotypes between healthy human individuals (dated by TCRdb to 2020 to 2022). The method behind the library was the immunoSEQ multiplex PCR assay. This immuneACCESS table, as held by TCRdb, lists in-frame sequences with V and J called but not all clones. Of the missing ones, under half trace to an unresolved V gene in checked studies; the others have no known cause. Present in this sample are about 680,000 clones, 55% to 85% of which were seen just once. Around 2% of the sample lies in the top ten. Sequenced sample: memory CD4+ T cells sorted from blood. Sample cell subset or site, as interpreted from the label and publication: CD45RA-negative fraction. The receptor set was obtained from a woman in her 30s in good health.

The J gene is TRBJ2-3, the V gene TRBV6-5; either TRBD1 or TRBD2 may supply D (5 bases each). V was trimmed by 6 bases and J by 0 bases, leaving 7 bases between them. The CDR3 has 13 amino acids. Germline-derived CDR1 and CDR2 are MNHEY and SVGAGI. The CDR3 region has the DNA TGTGCCAGCAGATGGGACAGCACAGATACGCAGTATTTT. It specifies CASRWDSTDTQYF.

The chain joins TRBV9 to TRBJ2-3, with 11 bases aligning to TRBD2. The germline CDR1 and CDR2 sequences are SGDLS and YYNGEE. The CDR3 length is 15 residues. After removal of 4 bases from V and 6 bases from J, the junction contained 7 bases not matched to a gene. CDR3 region: CASSKLAGVGDTQYF. In DNA form, the CDR3 reads TGTGCCAGCAGCAAACTAGCGGGAGTCGGGGATACGCAGTATTTT.

Ten or more counts support this clone. V gene TRBV5-1 combines with J gene TRBJ1-1, with D possibly being TRBD1 (6 bases). CDR1 SGHRS and CDR2 YFSETQ come from the germline V gene. CDR3 length: 14 amino acids. Trimming took off 0 bases at V and 0 bases at J, with 6 bases between the two ends. The CDR3 reads CASSLGQVNTEAFF. The CDR3 coding sequence is TGCGCCAGCAGCTTGGGACAGGTGAACACTGAAGCTTTCTTT.

The rearrangement links TRBV18 to TRBJ1-4, with 8 bases identical to TRBD1. The germline V gene encodes CDR1 KGHSH and CDR2 LQKENI. This CDR3 spans 16 amino acids. V was pared by 2 bases and J by 7 bases, with 9 bases of the junction left unmatched. Here the CDR3 DNA reads TGTGCCAGCTCACCAAGAGTGGACAGGGTCCTTGAAAAACTGTTTTTT. Protein sequence: CASSPRVDRVLEKLFF.

This clone was observed a few times. This chain joins TRBV25-1 and TRBJ2-7, with 9 positions matching TRBD1. CDR3 length equals 16 residues. J lost 2 bases, V lost 4 bases, and 9 bases had no gene match. In germline, CDR1 is MGHDK, CDR2 SYGVNS. CDR3 sequence reads: CASSGSGQGMTYEQYF. CDR3 sequence (DNA): TGTGCCAGCAGTGGGTCCGGACAGGGGATGACCTACGAGCAGTACTTC.

This clone was seen a few times. V is TRBV6-1 and J is TRBJ2-7; 8 nucleotides match TRBD1. With 7 bases clipped from V and 3 bases from J, the junction kept 8 bases outside the gene matches. Germline V gene lookup returns CDR1 MNHNS and CDR2 SASEGT. The CDR3 length is 14 residues. CDR3 residues: CASNPGTGVYEQYF. The CDR3 bases are TGTGCCAGCAATCCCGGGACAGGAGTCTACGAGCAGTACTTC.

The chain has TRBV19 and TRBJ1-1, with TRBD1 as a possible D gene (5 bases). This CDR3 has 15 amino acids. V was trimmed by 7 bases and J by 0 bases, leaving 15 bases between them. Germline lookup yields CDR1 LNHDA and CDR2 SQIVND (reference sequence). This CDR3 is CASTGGARMNTEAFF. Here the CDR3 DNA reads TGTGCCAGTACGGGCGGGGCCCGCATGAACACTGAAGCTTTCTTT.

This clone was picked up a small number of times. The chain combines TRBV5-1 with TRBJ2-2; weak D call: TRBD2 (5 bases). This CDR3 region has 12 residues. V was clipped by 7 bases and J by 4 bases, with 8 bases between them. Per germline, CDR1 SGHRS and CDR2 YFSETQ. The DNA of the CDR3 is TGCGCCAGCCGTGGAGGCACCGGGGAGCTGTTTTTT. Encoded protein: CASRGGTGELFF.